This TCR beta chain comes out of a study of blood T cell repertoires in COVID-19. For the study at large: T cells, B-cell-depleted T cells, or PBMCs supplied cDNA or gDNA.

Original processing methods: Amplification from reference gene primers served as the basis for estimated nucleated cell counts. Data came from immunoSEQ multiplex PCR; TCRdb stores just in-frame clones and leaves some out. V, J and clone size are taken as reported in that table, and D and trimming were inferred from the DNA itself. The data hold some 28,000 clones, with 87% observed a single time. V lost 7 bases, J lost 4 bases, and 17 bases lay in between. CDR1 and CDR2 from the germline V gene are MNHEY and SVGAGI. CDR3 length: 15 amino acids. V is TRBV6-5 and J is TRBJ2-1; D might be TRBD2 (6 bases). The source is a human donor in a cohort sampled during active COVID-19. Sequencing was done on a sample of peripheral blood. CDR3 region: CASKPGLDFYNEQFF. For the CDR3, the DNA is TGTGCCAGCAAACCGGGACTGGACTTTTACAATGAGCAGTTCTTC.